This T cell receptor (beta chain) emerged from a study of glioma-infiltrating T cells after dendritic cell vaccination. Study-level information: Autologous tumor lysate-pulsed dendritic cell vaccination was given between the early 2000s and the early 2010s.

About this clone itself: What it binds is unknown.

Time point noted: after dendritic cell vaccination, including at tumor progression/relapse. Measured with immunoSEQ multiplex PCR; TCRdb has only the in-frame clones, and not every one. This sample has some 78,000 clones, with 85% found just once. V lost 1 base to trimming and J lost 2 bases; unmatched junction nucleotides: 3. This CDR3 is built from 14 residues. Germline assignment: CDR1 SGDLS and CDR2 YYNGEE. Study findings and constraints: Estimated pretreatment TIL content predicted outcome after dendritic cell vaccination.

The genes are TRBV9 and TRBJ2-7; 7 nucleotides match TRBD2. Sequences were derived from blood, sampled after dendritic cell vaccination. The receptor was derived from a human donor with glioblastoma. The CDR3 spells CASSVSSGTYEQYF. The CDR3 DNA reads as TGTGCCAGCAGCGTATCTAGCGGTACCTACGAGCAGTACTTC.